This is a list of T cell receptor beta chains from one sample in a study of OX40 agonist ivuxolimab in advanced cancers. Produced via immunoSEQ multiplex PCR; TCRdb's table is partial and in-frame only. The sample shows fewer than 85,000 clones, roughly four fifths of them seen only once. The input for sequencing was CD4+ or CD8+ T cells sorted from blood, taken in a trial of the OX40 agonist ivuxolimab. These receptors originate from an adult with an advanced solid tumor such as melanoma, head and neck, liver or kidney cancer. Both conserved end residues are part of each CDR3. Each record gives: D gene, CDR3 length, V gene, J gene, clone size, CDR3 DNA, CDR3 protein. A D gene is named only where the DNA matches it firmly. Some rows have no size entry. The others give once, few or many, or a class for an expanded clone.

>-|15|TRBV15|TRBJ2-3|-
TGTGCCACCAGCAGGCCCCGGGGGAGTTCGGATACGCAGTATTTT
CATSRPRGSSDTQYF
>-|13|TRBV7-8|TRBJ1-1|once
TGTGCCAGCAGCTTAGCCCGATCCCCTGAAGCTTTCTTT
CASSLARSPEAFF
>-|14|TRBV7-6|TRBJ1-1|-
TGTGCCAGCAGCTTTGGAGGGCTCGGGACTGAAGCTTTCTTT
CASSFGGLGTEAFF
>TRBD1|16|TRBV19|TRBJ1-2|-
TGTGCCAGTAGTAACCGGGACAGCGGAGGGTATGGGGGCTACACCTTC
CASSNRDSGGYGGYTF
>-|15|TRBV7-9|TRBJ2-7|-
TGTGCCAGCAGCCCAGGGCTAGTGGCGGTGTACGAGCAGTACTTC
CASSPGLVAVYEQYF
>-|14|TRBV12-5|TRBJ2-1|-
TGTGCTAGTGGTTTGGGGGACGGACACAATGAGCAGTTCTTC
CASGLGDGHNEQFF
>-|10|TRBV5-1|TRBJ2-7|-
TGCGCCAGCAGCTTTCGGGAGCAGTACTTC
CASSFREQYF
>TRBD1|13|TRBV13|TRBJ1-1|-
TGTGCCAGCAGCTCCGGACAGGGAAAGCGGGCTTTCTTT
CASSSGQGKRAFF
>TRBD2|15|TRBV5-1|TRBJ2-5|-
TGCGCCAGCAGCCCGGGACTAGCGAGAAAAGAGACCCAGTACTTC
CASSPGLARKETQYF
>-|14|TRBV5-1|TRBJ1-2|-
TGCGCCAGCAGCTTGGATGGGGTCCCCTTAGGCTACACCTTC
CASSLDGVPLGYTF
>-|15|TRBV7-3|TRBJ1-1|-
TGTGCCAGCAGCCCAATTGGGCCGATGAACACTGAAGCTTTCTTT
CASSPIGPMNTEAFF
>-|11|TRBV2|TRBJ1-1|-
TGTGCCAGCAGTGTTATAAGTTGGGCTTTCTTT
CASSVISWAFF
>-|16|TRBV7-8|TRBJ2-2|once
TGTGCCAGCAGCTTAGCCGCTTCGACCTGGACGGGGGAGCTGTTTTTT
CASSLAASTWTGELFF
>-|12|TRBV6-1|TRBJ1-1|-
TGTGCCAGCAAGATGTTAGACACTGAAGCTTTCTTT
CASKMLDTEAFF
>-|16|TRBV7-2|TRBJ2-5|-
TGTGCCAGCAGCTCAGTTACTAGGGGGGGCGGAGAGACCCAGTACTTC
CASSSVTRGGGETQYF
>TRBD1|15|TRBV10-3|TRBJ2-5|-
TGTGCCATCAGTCGACAGGGGGCGAGGGTCGAGACCCAGTACTTC
CAISRQGARVETQYF
>-|16|TRBV7-6|TRBJ2-2|-
TGTGCCAGCAGCTTAAGAACAGTTCCTGGTCCCGGGGAGCTGTTTTTT
CASSLRTVPGPGELFF
>TRBD1|16|TRBV18|TRBJ2-7|once
TGTGCCAGCTCATCAACGACCGGGACAGGGGGCTACGAGCAGTACTTC
CASSSTTGTGGYEQYF
>TRBD2|15|TRBV29-1|TRBJ2-7|-
TGCAGCGTCGTTGATCCGGGGGGGGCCGGCTACGAGCAGTACTTC
CSVVDPGGAGYEQYF
>-|16|TRBV12-2|TRBJ1-2|-
TGTGCAAGTCGCTTAGTTTGGGACAGGGGGTCATATGGCTACACCTTC
CASRLVWDRGSYGYTF
>TRBD1|14|TRBV11-2|TRBJ2-7|-
TGTGCCAGCAGCGCCGGGACAGGGCTCGGCGAGCAGTACTTC
CASSAGTGLGEQYF
>-|14|TRBV4-3|TRBJ2-5|-
TGCGCCAGCAGCCAAGGTGCCCTTGGGGAGACCCAGTACTTC
CASSQGALGETQYF
>-|14|TRBV23-1|TRBJ2-2|-
TGCGCCAGCGGGGAACTAGGCCGCACCGGGGAGCTGTTTTTT
CASGELGRTGELFF
>-|13|TRBV4-2|TRBJ1-2|-
TGTGCCAGCAGCCAAGAGGGATTCTATGGCTACACCTTC
CASSQEGFYGYTF
>TRBD1|15|TRBV18|TRBJ1-1|-
TGTGCCAGCTCACCAGGAAGGGGGCGGAACACTGAAGCTTTCTTT
CASSPGRGRNTEAFF
>-|13|TRBV2|TRBJ1-1|-
TGTGCCAGCAACAAAGCCCGGGGGGCTGAAGCTTTCTTT
CASNKARGAEAFF
>TRBD2|17|TRBV29-1|TRBJ2-2|once
TGCAGCGTTGAACTCCCGGGAGCGGGGGGGCGTACCGGGGAGCTGTTTTTT
CSVELPGAGGRTGELFF
>-|16|TRBV19|TRBJ1-1|-
TGTGCCAGTAGTGCCACGCCCCGGTCCATGAACACTGAAGCTTTCTTT
CASSATPRSMNTEAFF
>-|13|TRBV2|TRBJ1-2|few
TGTGCCAGCAGCCTACAGGGAACTTATGGCTACACCTTC
CASSLQGTYGYTF
>-|15|TRBV19|TRBJ2-4|-
TGTGCCAGTAGTATCTACTCGGGTCCCGAAAACATTCAGTACTTC
CASSIYSGPENIQYF
>-|15|TRBV6-6|TRBJ1-3|-
TGTGCCAGCAGGGGCGGGACTCGCTCTGGAAACACCATATATTTT
CASRGGTRSGNTIYF